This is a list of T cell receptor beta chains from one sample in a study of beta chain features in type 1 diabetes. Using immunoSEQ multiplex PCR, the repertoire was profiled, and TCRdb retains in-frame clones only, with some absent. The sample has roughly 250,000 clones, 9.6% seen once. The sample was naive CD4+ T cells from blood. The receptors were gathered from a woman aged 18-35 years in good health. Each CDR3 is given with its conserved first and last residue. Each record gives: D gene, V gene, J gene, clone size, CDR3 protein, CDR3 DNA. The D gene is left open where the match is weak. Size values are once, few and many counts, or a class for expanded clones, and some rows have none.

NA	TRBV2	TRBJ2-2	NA	CASSIDISNTGELFF	TGTGCCAGCAGTATAGATATATCGAACACCGGGGAGCTGTTTTTT
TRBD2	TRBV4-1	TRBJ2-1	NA	CASSQASTSGRAVEQFF	TGCGCCAGCAGCCAAGCATCTACTAGCGGGAGGGCCGTTGAGCAGTTCTTC
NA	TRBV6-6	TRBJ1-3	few	CASSYGHRNSGNTIYF	TGTGCCAGCAGTTACGGTCACAGGAACTCTGGAAACACCATATATTTT
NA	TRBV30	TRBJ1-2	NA	CACSPSYGYTF	TGTGCCTGCTCCCCTTCTTATGGCTACACCTTC
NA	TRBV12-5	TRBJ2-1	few	CASGLDSGKQFF	TGTGCTAGTGGTTTGGACTCAGGGAAGCAGTTCTTC
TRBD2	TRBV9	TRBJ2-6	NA	CASTPGLAGVGSGANVLTF	TGTGCCAGCACACCAGGGTTAGCGGGAGTCGGCTCTGGGGCCAACGTCCTGACTTTC
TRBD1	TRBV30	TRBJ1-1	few	CAWSGQGKTEAFF	TGTGCCTGGAGTGGACAGGGTAAGACTGAAGCTTTCTTT
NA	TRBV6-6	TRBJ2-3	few	CASSYPIGAGNTQYF	TGTGCCAGCAGTTACCCTATAGGGGCCGGTAATACGCAGTATTTT
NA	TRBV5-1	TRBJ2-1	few	CASSLVTVSYNEQFF	TGCGCCAGCAGCTTGGTTACAGTCTCCTACAATGAGCAGTTCTTC
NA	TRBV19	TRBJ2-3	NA	CASSISVVRTDTQYF	TGTGCCAGTAGTATATCGGTGGTAAGAACAGATACGCAGTATTTT
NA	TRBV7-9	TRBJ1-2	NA	CASSPREHYGYTF	TGTGCCAGCAGCCCCCGGGAGCACTATGGCTACACCTTC
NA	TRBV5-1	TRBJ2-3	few	CASSLGGELTDTQYF	TGCGCCAGCAGCTTGGGCGGGGAGCTCACAGATACGCAGTATTTT
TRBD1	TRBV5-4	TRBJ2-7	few	CASSRTGSFYEQYF	TGTGCCAGCTCTCGGACAGGGAGTTTCTACGAGCAGTACTTC
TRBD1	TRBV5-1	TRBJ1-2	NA	CASSNRGGGYGYTF	TGCGCCAGCAGCAACAGGGGGGGCGGCTATGGCTACACCTTC
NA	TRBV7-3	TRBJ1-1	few	CASSSLGPNTEAFF	TGTGCCAGCAGCTCCCTGGGCCCGAACACTGAAGCTTTCTTT
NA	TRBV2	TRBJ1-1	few	CASTPTRDTEAFF	TGTGCCAGCACCCCTACCCGGGACACTGAAGCTTTCTTT
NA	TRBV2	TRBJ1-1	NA	CASSEALILPPTEAFF	TGTGCCAGCAGTGAAGCGCTTATCCTACCGCCCACTGAAGCTTTCTTT
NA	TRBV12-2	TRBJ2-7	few	CASRSRDEQYF	TGTGCAAGTCGCTCCCGGGACGAGCAGTACTTC
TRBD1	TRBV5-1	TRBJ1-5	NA	CASSLTGGNQPQHF	TGCGCCAGCAGCTTGACAGGGGGCAATCAGCCCCAGCATTTT
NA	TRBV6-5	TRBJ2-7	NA	CASSYSRTPSTGEQYF	TGTGCCAGCAGTTACTCAAGGACTCCATCGACTGGCGAGCAGTACTTC
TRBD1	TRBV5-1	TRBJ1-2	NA	CASSLGQGAVYGYTF	TGCGCCAGCAGCTTGGGTCAGGGGGCTGTCTATGGCTACACCTTC
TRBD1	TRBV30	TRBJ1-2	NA	CAWATGGYGYTF	TGTGCCTGGGCGACAGGGGGCTATGGCTACACCTTC
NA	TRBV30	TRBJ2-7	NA	CAWSPTRGSEQYF	TGTGCCTGGAGTCCCACGAGGGGGAGCGAGCAGTACTTC
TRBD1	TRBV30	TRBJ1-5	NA	CAWTRGQTNQPQHF	TGTGCCTGGACGAGGGGACAGACCAATCAGCCCCAGCATTTT
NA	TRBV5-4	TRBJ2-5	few	CASRTEYQETQYF	TGTGCCAGCAGGACAGAGTACCAAGAGACCCAGTACTTC
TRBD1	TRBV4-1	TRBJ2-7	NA	CASSQAPRGQSYEQYF	TGCGCCAGCAGCCAGGCACCCAGGGGGCAGTCCTACGAGCAGTACTTC